The rows below give T cell receptor beta chains drawn from one sample of a study of blood T cell repertoires in COVID-19. Clones were sequenced by immunoSEQ multiplex PCR, and TCRdb holds only the in-frame ones, with some missing. The table shows over 70,000 clones, with more than 70% occurring only once. The sequenced material came from peripheral blood. Receptors were obtained from a man in his 70s with COVID-19, enrolled during active disease. CDR3s leave out the opening cysteine and the closing phenylalanine or tryptophan.

J gene: TRBJ2-1; CDR3 length: 14; V gene: TRBV10-3; CDR3 protein: AISNPSAGIYNEQF
J gene: TRBJ1-1; CDR3 length: 11; V gene: TRBV5-8; CDR3 protein: ASSLILNTEAF
J gene: TRBJ2-3; CDR3 length: 16; V gene: TRBV18; CDR3 protein: ASSPIIATHPSTDTQY
J gene: TRBJ1-4; CDR3 length: 13; V gene: TRBV11-2; CDR3 protein: ASSLASGLSEKLF
J gene: TRBJ1-1; CDR3 length: 10; V gene: TRBV30; CDR3 protein: ACARVWTEAF
J gene: TRBJ1-4; CDR3 length: 13; V gene: TRBV6-2/TRBV6-3; CDR3 protein: ASSSEWTTNEKLF
J gene: TRBJ2-2; CDR3 length: 12; V gene: TRBV7-2; CDR3 protein: ASSLKTGTGELF
J gene: TRBJ1-2; CDR3 length: 12; V gene: TRBV3-1/TRBV3-2; CDR3 protein: ASSQDLGRYGYT
J gene: TRBJ2-7; CDR3 length: 13; V gene: TRBV19; CDR3 protein: ASSTLTGVSYEQY
J gene: TRBJ1-5; CDR3 length: 13; V gene: TRBV27; CDR3 protein: ASSSLQGFNQPQH
J gene: TRBJ1-2; CDR3 length: 13; V gene: TRBV14; CDR3 protein: ASSHSGNRHYGYT
J gene: TRBJ2-6; CDR3 length: 14; V gene: TRBV5-1; CDR3 protein: ASSSTASSGANVLT
J gene: TRBJ2-5; CDR3 length: 11; V gene: TRBV29-1; CDR3 protein: SVSRGAQETQY
J gene: TRBJ2-7; CDR3 length: 12; V gene: TRBV28; CDR3 protein: ASSSVPVSYEQY
J gene: TRBJ2-1; CDR3 length: 13; V gene: TRBV5-1; CDR3 protein: ATQLGPGVDNEQF
J gene: TRBJ2-7; CDR3 length: 13; V gene: TRBV5-1; CDR3 protein: ASSFLADSSYEQY
J gene: TRBJ2-2; CDR3 length: 11; V gene: TRBV11-2; CDR3 protein: ASSLPGPGELF
J gene: TRBJ1-5; CDR3 length: 15; V gene: TRBV19; CDR3 protein: ASSTRTGLSSNQPQH
J gene: TRBJ1-5; CDR3 length: 16; V gene: TRBV15; CDR3 protein: ATSRDRGRKNSNQPQH
J gene: TRBJ2-3; CDR3 length: 12; V gene: TRBV4-1; CDR3 protein: ASSQDLATDTQY
J gene: TRBJ1-1; CDR3 length: 11; V gene: TRBV7-2; CDR3 protein: ASSPGQAREAF
J gene: TRBJ1-5; CDR3 length: 10; V gene: TRBV6-6; CDR3 protein: ASTPSNQPQH
J gene: TRBJ1-4; CDR3 length: 12; V gene: TRBV30; CDR3 protein: AWNHRGPYEKLF
J gene: TRBJ2-1; CDR3 length: 14; V gene: TRBV9; CDR3 protein: ASSVAGYEMNNEQF
J gene: TRBJ1-5; CDR3 length: 14; V gene: TRBV7-2; CDR3 protein: ASSRNPDRTNQPQH
J gene: TRBJ2-2; CDR3 length: 15; V gene: TRBV19; CDR3 protein: ASSIKGASGRTGELF
J gene: TRBJ2-1; CDR3 length: 11; V gene: TRBV7-3; CDR3 protein: ASSRTSANEQF
J gene: TRBJ1-5; CDR3 length: 11; V gene: TRBV5-1; CDR3 protein: ASSVGRGQPQH
J gene: TRBJ2-1; CDR3 length: 13; V gene: TRBV6-5; CDR3 protein: ASSYGGTGNNEQF
J gene: TRBJ1-6; CDR3 length: 10; V gene: TRBV6-5; CDR3 protein: AGRGEDSPLH
J gene: TRBJ2-1; CDR3 length: 13; V gene: TRBV28; CDR3 protein: ASSLLALSYNEQF
J gene: TRBJ2-1; CDR3 length: 12; V gene: TRBV7-3; CDR3 protein: ASSRQGAYNEQF
J gene: TRBJ2-1; CDR3 length: 15; V gene: TRBV7-9; CDR3 protein: ASSLAPGLASYNEQF
J gene: TRBJ2-5; CDR3 length: 12; V gene: TRBV27; CDR3 protein: ASRNSELVETQY
J gene: TRBJ2-7; CDR3 length: 11; V gene: TRBV2; CDR3 protein: ANQGASRDEQY
J gene: TRBJ2-7; CDR3 length: 11; V gene: TRBV27; CDR3 protein: ASSPRQGPEQY
J gene: TRBJ1-6; CDR3 length: 11; V gene: TRBV11-2; CDR3 protein: ASQGVYNSPLH
J gene: TRBJ1-5; CDR3 length: 11; V gene: TRBV12-3/TRBV12-4; CDR3 protein: ASSPAGDQPQH
J gene: TRBJ1-2; CDR3 length: 13; V gene: TRBV24-1; CDR3 protein: ATSAGTGFDYGYT
J gene: TRBJ1-1; CDR3 length: 11; V gene: TRBV9; CDR3 protein: ASSARDSTEAF
J gene: TRBJ2-7; CDR3 length: 14; V gene: TRBV10-1; CDR3 protein: ASSGRLAGGPGEQY
J gene: TRBJ2-2; CDR3 length: 15; V gene: TRBV4-1; CDR3 protein: ASSPQRTSGSLGELF
J gene: TRBJ2-7; CDR3 length: 12; V gene: TRBV30; CDR3 protein: AWSVAGGPLGQY
J gene: TRBJ2-1; CDR3 length: 16; V gene: TRBV2; CDR3 protein: ASSEGAGGPSSYNEQF
J gene: TRBJ1-1; CDR3 length: 12; V gene: TRBV18; CDR3 protein: ASSPQGTNTEAF
J gene: TRBJ2-2; CDR3 length: 11; V gene: TRBV28; CDR3 protein: ASSFGNTGELF
J gene: TRBJ1-2; CDR3 length: 13; V gene: TRBV5-5; CDR3 protein: ASSSRGNPDYGYT
J gene: TRBJ1-2; CDR3 length: 13; V gene: TRBV10-3; CDR3 protein: AIRTGGGGNYGYT
J gene: TRBJ1-1; CDR3 length: 11; V gene: TRBV28; CDR3 protein: ASSLPASTEAF
J gene: TRBJ2-7; CDR3 length: 10; V gene: TRBV3-1/TRBV3-2; CDR3 protein: ASSQGDTLSY
J gene: TRBJ1-3; CDR3 length: 13; V gene: TRBV6-5; CDR3 protein: ASSRDHASGNTIY
J gene: TRBJ1-1; CDR3 length: 13; V gene: TRBV5-4; CDR3 protein: ASSLEGTGGRVAF
J gene: TRBJ1-1; CDR3 length: 14; V gene: TRBV28; CDR3 protein: ASLPSGAGARAEAF
J gene: TRBJ1-2; CDR3 length: 10; V gene: TRBV7-8; CDR3 protein: ASSSPGAGYT
J gene: TRBJ1-1; CDR3 length: 13; V gene: TRBV28; CDR3 protein: ASSPYDRVGTEAF